The sequence of this T cell receptor (beta chain) was determined in a study of blood T cell repertoires in COVID-19. Study at large: Specimens from acute and convalescent COVID-19 originated in the United States, Italy and Spain.

Generated by immunoSEQ multiplex PCR, the TCRdb table keeps only in-frame clones and is missing some. The sample has 150,000 to 200,000 clones, roughly 88% seen once. The CDR3 spans 19 residues. V was shortened by 4 bases and J by 0 bases, with 24 bases between the two germline ends. Germline values: CDR1 SGHNT, CDR2 YYREEE (reference sequence). The genes are TRBV5-4 and TRBJ2-3, with D tentatively TRBD2 (6 bases). This TCR was recovered from a man in his 60s who had recovered from COVID-19. What was sequenced was peripheral blood. In DNA form, the CDR3 reads TGTGCCAGCAGCCCCAGCCTTAGCGGAAGATCGTCTAGCACAGATACGCAGTATTTT. Protein: CASSPSLSGRSSSTDTQYF.